A single sample gave rise to the 14 T cell receptor beta chains below, sequenced in a study of spatial heterogeneity in lung cancer. TCRdb itself ran the 5' RACE reads through MiXCR, one entry per CDR3 protein. This table has approximately 43,000 distinct CDR3 sequences, 10% to 13% appearing once. As for time point: blood at routine non-recurrence follow-up after resection. The specimen comprised PBMCs, sampled at follow-up. Receptors were obtained from a female donor with early-stage non-small cell lung cancer.

This clonotype appeared many times. The chain is built from TRBV20-1 and TRBJ2-5; possible D gene TRBD1, 5 bases. The CDR3 runs 13 residues. V lost 0 bases and J 2 bases, leaving 7 bases between the germline ends. Germline CDR1 and CDR2: DFQATT and SNEGSKA (reference sequence). The CDR3 DNA sequence: TGCAGTGCTAGAGATTCAGGGCAAGAGACCCAGTACTTC. It encodes CSARDSGQETQYF.

This clonotype was seen once. The chain combines TRBV11-2 with TRBJ2-1, with 9 positions matching TRBD2. Germline CDR1 SGHAT, CDR2 FQNNGV. Trimming cost V 8 bases and J 8 bases; bases outside gene matches: 13. The CDR3 has 15 residues. The CDR3, as DNA: TGTGCCAGCGGCCGACCGGGACTAGCCCCCTATGAGCAGTTCTTC. It is translated as CASGRPGLAPYEQFF.

This clonotype has more than one count but fewer than ten. Here the CDR3 reads CASSLMGGWTDTQYF. The CDR3 nucleotides read TGTGCCAGCAGCTTAATGGGTGGTTGGACAGATACGCAGTATTTT. The V call is TRBV7-3, the J call TRBJ2-3; D unclear. CDR1 and CDR2 from the germline V gene are SGHTA and FQGTGA. The length of the CDR3 is 15 residues. Trimming left V 1 base short and J 3 bases short, with 11 bases between.

This clonotype occurred many times. The chain combines TRBV20-1 with TRBJ1-1; D ambiguous. Germline CDR1 reads DFQATT; CDR2 reads SNEGSKA (reference sequence). CDR3 length equals 15 residues. Trimming removed 0 bases from V and 1 base from J, with 12 bases in between. The CDR3 here is CSARDRNRGNTEAFF. In nucleotides, the CDR3 is TGCAGTGCTAGAGACCGGAACCGCGGGAACACTGAAGCTTTCTTT.

This sequence joins TRBV5-8 and TRBJ2-3; TRBD2 agrees at 9 bases. Germline CDR1 reads SGHTS; CDR2 reads YDEGEE. V lost 7 bases to trimming and J lost 1 base; unmatched junction nucleotides: 10. The CDR3 sequence is 16 residues long. The CDR3 nucleotides read TGTGCCAGCCTGAGCGGCGGGGGGGCCGGCACAGATACGCAGTATTTT. Translation gives CASLSGGGAGTDTQYF.

This clonotype was observed a few times. A junction end diverges from the germline sequence, so it may reflect a read error. This chain links TRBV24-1 with TRBJ2-3; 12 bases are shared with TRBD1. The CDR3 has 16 residues. The germline V gene has CDR1 KGHDR and CDR2 SFDVKD. Here the CDR3 reads CATSDTGTGGTDTQYF. In DNA, the CDR3 is TGTGCCACCAGTGATACCGGGACAGGGGGCACGGATACGCAGTATTTT.

V usage is TRBV7-2 and J usage is TRBJ1-1; a possible D gene is TRBD1 (5 bases). The V and J ends lost 4 bases and 8 bases respectively, with 14 bases between them. The CDR3 runs to 13 residues. Per the germline V gene, CDR1 is SGHTA and CDR2 is FQGNSA. The CDR3 region has the DNA TGTGCCAGCAGCTCTGGGGAGGGGCAAGAAGCTTTCTTT. Translation gives CASSSGEGQEAFF.

This clonotype was recorded a few times. The V and J genes are TRBV7-2 and TRBJ2-1; D call uncertain. The CDR3 spans 13 residues. CDR1 is SGHTA, CDR2 FQGNSA, per germline. V dropped 3 bases and J dropped 9 bases, with 12 bases sitting between them. The chain's CDR3 is CASSLVAATEQFF. The CDR3 region has the DNA TGTGCCAGCAGCTTGGTAGCAGCCACTGAGCAGTTCTTC.

The CDR3 region is CATLQGTTTDTQYF. DNA for the CDR3: TGTGCCACCTTACAGGGGACTACCACAGATACGCAGTATTTT. The chain uses TRBV10-3 and TRBJ2-3; the D call may be TRBD1 or TRBD2 (7 bases each). CDR3 length: 14 residues. Trimming removed 10 bases from V and 2 bases from J, with 16 bases in between. Germline CDR1 is ENHRY and CDR2 is SYGVKD.

This clonotype showed up just a few times. The rearrangement uses TRBV20-1 and TRBJ2-1, with 9 nucleotides matching TRBD1. This CDR3 comprises 12 residues. The germline gives CDR1 DFQATT, CDR2 SNEGSKA (reference sequence). Here the CDR3 reads CRTGQGLDEQFF. CDR3 nucleotide sequence: TGCAGAACGGGACAGGGCCTCGATGAGCAGTTCTTC.

The chain joins TRBV7-7 to TRBJ2-5, with D perhaps TRBD1 or TRBD2 (6 bases each). Trimming shortened V by 4 bases and J by 2 bases, and 11 bases separated the two germline ends. The CDR3 is 14 residues long. Germline values: CDR1 SSHAT, CDR2 FNYEAQ (reference sequence). The CDR3, as DNA: TGTGCCAGCAGCTCCGGGGGCACACAAGAGACCCAGTACTTC. It yields the protein CASSSGGTQETQYF. Looking up the rest from reference TRBV7-7 and TRBJ2-5 gives the full variable domain: GAGVSQSPRYKVTKRGQDVTLRCDPISSHATLYWYQQALGQGPEFLTYFNYEAQPDKSGLPSDRFSAERPEGSISTLTIQRTEQRDSAMYRCASSSGGTQETQYFGPGTRLLVL.

This clonotype came up many times. V is TRBV6-5 and J is TRBJ2-5; possibly TRBD1 or TRBD2 for D (5 bases each). Trimming removed 5 bases from V and 1 base from J, with 11 bases in between. The CDR3 length is 14 residues. CDR1 is MNHEY, CDR2 SVGAGI, per germline. The CDR3 DNA sequence: TGTGCCAGCAGTACCGCAGGGAGCCAAGAGACCCAGTACTTC. Translating it yields CASSTAGSQETQYF.

V is TRBV7-2 and J is TRBJ2-7, with 7 bases that match TRBD2. V lost 2 bases, J lost 0 bases, and 7 bases stayed unmatched. The CDR3 contains 16 residues. Germline CDR1 SGHTA, CDR2 FQGNSA. The CDR3 loop reads CASSLYSGGNSYEQYF. As DNA, the CDR3 is TGTGCCAGCAGCTTATATTCCGGGGGGAACTCCTACGAGCAGTACTTC.

This clonotype was recorded a few times. This rearrangement joins TRBV3-1 to TRBJ2-7; no clear D gene. The germline V gene has CDR1 LGHDT and CDR2 YNNKEL (reference sequence). The length of the CDR3 is 15 residues. Deletions cut 1 base from V and 2 bases from J, with 12 bases between. CDR3 in amino acids: CASSQAFDPTYEQYF. The CDR3 bases are TGTGCCAGCAGCCAAGCTTTCGACCCAACCTACGAGCAGTACTTC.